This T cell receptor (beta chain) was obtained from a study of blood T cell repertoires in COVID-19. Remarks on this clone: This specimen includes other DNA sequences encoding the same CDR3.

TCRdb's copy holds only in-frame clones and misses some; the assay was immunoSEQ multiplex PCR. The profile shows about 300,000 clones, about nine tenths of them singletons. CDR3 size: 11 residues. V gave up 10 bases and J gave up 3 bases, with 9 bases separating them. Sequenced input: PBMCs or T cells enriched from blood (not recorded which). The sequence was collected from a woman in her forties who had recovered from COVID-19. The genes are TRBV12-3 or TRBV12-4 and TRBJ1-2; D unresolved. CDR3 amino acids: CATAPYYGYTF. CDR3 sequence (DNA): TGTGCCACCGCGCCCTACTATGGCTACACCTTC.